This TCR beta chain was documented in a study of T cell clonality in common variable immunodeficiency. Sequencing was performed with immunoSEQ multiplex PCR; in TCRdb, only in-frame clones are kept and a portion is missing. The repertoire yields tens of thousands of clones, none seen only once; the top ten contain 6%. The CDR3 extends over 13 amino acids. Germline V CDR1 and CDR2: SEHNR, FQNEAQ (reference sequence). CVID subjects had received replacement immunoglobulin for at least one year. General study results and limits: Shared TCRbeta clones were fewer between CVID subjects than controls. Common variable immunodeficiency TCR beta sequences reportedly had fewer deletions and N-nucleotide insertions.

This clone has ten or more counts. Its antigen is currently unknown. From the germline J gene comes the end of the CDR3, since the read stops 3 residues before it. The TCR was taken from a human donor with common variable immunodeficiency. V and J are TRBV7-9 and TRBJ2-3, with 8 bases matching TRBD2. Sequencing used peripheral blood mononuclear cells. Incomplete CDR3 DNA: TGTGCCAGCAGCCACGCGGGGGGCTACGCG. The encoded protein is CASSHAGGYA. The full CDR3 reads CASSHAGGYAQYF.